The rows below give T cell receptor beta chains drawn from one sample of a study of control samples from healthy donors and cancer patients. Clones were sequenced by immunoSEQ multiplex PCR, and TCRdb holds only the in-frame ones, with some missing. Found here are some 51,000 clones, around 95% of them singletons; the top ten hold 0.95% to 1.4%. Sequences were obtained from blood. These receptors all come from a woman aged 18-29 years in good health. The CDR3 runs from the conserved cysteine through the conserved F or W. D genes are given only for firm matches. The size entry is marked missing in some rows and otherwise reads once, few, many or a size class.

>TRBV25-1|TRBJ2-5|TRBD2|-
CASSRTSEVETQYF
TGTGCCAGCAGTAGGACTAGTGAGGTTGAGACCCAGTACTTC
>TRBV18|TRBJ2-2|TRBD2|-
CASSPGGSDTGELFF
TGTGCCAGCTCACCCGGGGGGTCGGACACCGGGGAGCTGTTTTTT
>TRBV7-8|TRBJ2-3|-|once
CASSPSTDTQYF
TGTGCCAGCAGCCCAAGCACAGATACGCAGTATTTT
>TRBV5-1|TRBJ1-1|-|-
CASSLAGREAFF
TGCGCCAGCAGCTTGGCCGGGCGTGAAGCTTTCTTT
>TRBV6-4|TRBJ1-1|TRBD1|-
CASSRTGNTEAFF
TGTGCCAGCAGTCGGACAGGAAACACTGAAGCTTTCTTT
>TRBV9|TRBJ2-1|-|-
CASSAGLGVYNEQFF
TGTGCCAGCAGCGCAGGATTGGGGGTCTACAATGAGCAGTTCTTC
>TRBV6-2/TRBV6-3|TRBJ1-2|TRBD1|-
CASSPQQGAGYGYTF
TGTGCCAGCAGCCCACAACAGGGGGCAGGCTATGGCTACACCTTC
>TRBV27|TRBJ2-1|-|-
CASRRGGTNEQFF
TGTGCCAGCAGAAGGGGGGGGACGAATGAGCAGTTCTTC
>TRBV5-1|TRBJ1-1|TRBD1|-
CASSPTTGVNTEAFF
TGCGCCAGCAGCCCCACGACAGGGGTTAACACTGAAGCTTTCTTT
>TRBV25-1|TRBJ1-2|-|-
CATLPRLGHGYTF
TGTGCCACCCTTCCCAGGTTGGGGCACGGCTACACCTTC
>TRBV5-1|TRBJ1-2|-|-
CASSPGGSGYGYTF
TGCGCCAGCAGCCCGGGAGGGAGCGGCTATGGCTACACCTTC
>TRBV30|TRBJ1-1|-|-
CAWSAKEFTEAFF
TGTGCCTGGAGTGCAAAAGAATTCACTGAAGCTTTCTTT
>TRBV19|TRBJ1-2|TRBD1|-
CASSIEGQSGGYTF
TGTGCCAGTAGTATAGAGGGACAGAGTGGAGGCTACACCTTC
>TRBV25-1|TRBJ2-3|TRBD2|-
CASSEYAAGGTDTQYF
TGTGCCAGCAGTGAATACGCAGCGGGGGGCACAGATACGCAGTATTTT
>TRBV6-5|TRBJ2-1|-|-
CASKGGGVHEQFF
TGTGCCAGCAAAGGGGGAGGGGTCCATGAGCAGTTCTTC
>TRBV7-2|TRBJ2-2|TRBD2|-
CASSFKSGGAGELFF
TGTGCCAGCAGCTTCAAAAGCGGGGGGGCCGGGGAGCTGTTTTTT
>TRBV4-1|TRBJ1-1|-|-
CASSQGRVGVGYTEAFF
TGCGCCAGCAGCCAAGGCAGGGTGGGTGTTGGGTACACTGAAGCTTTCTTT
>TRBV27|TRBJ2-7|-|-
CASSFMEGWSYEQYF
TGTGCCAGCAGTTTTATGGAAGGGTGGTCCTACGAGCAGTACTTC
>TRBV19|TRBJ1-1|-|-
CASNSPGQANTEAFF
TGTGCCAGTAACTCCCCAGGGCAGGCGAACACTGAAGCTTTCTTT
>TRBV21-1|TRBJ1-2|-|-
CASSKMGTSFGYTF
TGTGCCAGCAGCAAGATGGGGACGTCTTTCGGCTACACCTTC
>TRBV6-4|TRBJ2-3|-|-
CASSDKGVSDTQYF
TGTGCCAGCAGTGATAAGGGGGTCTCAGATACGCAGTATTTT
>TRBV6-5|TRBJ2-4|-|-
CASIPAGGGLNIQYF
TGTGCCAGCATCCCTGCAGGTGGGGGATTAAACATTCAGTACTTC
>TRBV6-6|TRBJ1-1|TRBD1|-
CASSGQGKAFF
TGTGCCAGCAGCGGACAGGGGAAAGCTTTCTTT
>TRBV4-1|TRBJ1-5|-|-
CASSPLGGSVAQHF
TGCGCCAGCAGCCCCCTAGGAGGGTCGGTGGCCCAGCATTTT
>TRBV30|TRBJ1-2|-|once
CAWSSGRGEGYTF
TGTGCCTGGTCGAGCGGAAGGGGAGAGGGCTACACCTTC
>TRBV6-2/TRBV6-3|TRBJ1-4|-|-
CASSNRAVPNEKLFF
TGTGCCAGCAGCAATCGGGCCGTTCCTAATGAAAAACTGTTTTTT
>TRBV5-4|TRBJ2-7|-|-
CASSFGGGLPYEQYF
TGTGCCAGCAGCTTTGGAGGGGGGCTACCCTACGAGCAGTACTTC
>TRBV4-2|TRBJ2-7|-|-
CASSSGFLSYEQYF
TGTGCCAGCAGTTCAGGGTTTTTGTCCTACGAGCAGTACTTC
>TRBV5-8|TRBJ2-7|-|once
CRGKGNEQYF
TGTAGGGGTAAGGGGAACGAGCAGTACTTC
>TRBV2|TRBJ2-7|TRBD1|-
CASRGGTGDYEQYF
TGTGCCAGCAGAGGGGGGACAGGGGACTACGAGCAGTACTTC
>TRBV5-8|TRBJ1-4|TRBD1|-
CASRELTTGRREKLFF
TGTGCCAGCAGAGAATTAACGACAGGGCGGCGTGAAAAACTGTTTTTT
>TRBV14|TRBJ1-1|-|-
CASSQTGPTEAFF
TGTGCCAGCAGCCAGACGGGGCCAACTGAAGCTTTCTTT
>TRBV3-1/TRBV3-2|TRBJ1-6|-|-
CASSRIPWRTVLNSPLHF
TGTGCCAGCAGCCGGATCCCCTGGCGGACAGTACTTAATTCACCCCTCCACTTT
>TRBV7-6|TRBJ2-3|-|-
CASSYLTDTQYF
TGTGCCAGCAGCTATTTGACAGATACGCAGTATTTT
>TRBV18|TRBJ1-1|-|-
CASSPAFMNTEAFF
TGTGCCAGCTCACCCGCGTTTATGAACACTGAAGCTTTCTTT
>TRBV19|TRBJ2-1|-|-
CASSRSNYNEQFF
TGTGCCAGTAGTAGGTCAAACTACAATGAGCAGTTCTTC
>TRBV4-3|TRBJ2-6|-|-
CASSQGTSSSGANVLTF
TGCGCCAGCAGTCAAGGGACATCTAGCTCTGGGGCCAACGTCCTGACTTTC
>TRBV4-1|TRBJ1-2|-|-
CASSQAPSPLFSNYGYTF
TGCGCCAGCAGCCAAGCACCCAGCCCTCTTTTTTCTAACTATGGCTACACCTTC
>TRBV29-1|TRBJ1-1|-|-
CSVSEVLDTEAFF
TGCAGCGTATCGGAGGTCCTGGACACTGAAGCTTTCTTT
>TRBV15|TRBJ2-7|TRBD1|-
CATSLRQGEDEQYF
TGTGCCACCAGCCTTAGACAGGGGGAGGACGAGCAGTACTTC
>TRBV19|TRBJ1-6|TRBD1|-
CASSPRQGVNSPLHF
TGTGCCAGTAGCCCCCGACAGGGCGTAAATTCACCCCTCCACTTT
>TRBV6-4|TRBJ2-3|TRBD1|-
CASSVGRGPADTQYF
TGTGCCAGCAGTGTCGGCAGGGGGCCTGCAGATACGCAGTATTTT
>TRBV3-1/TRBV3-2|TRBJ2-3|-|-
CASSQVGNRDTQYF
TGTGCCAGCAGCCAAGTCGGGAATCGCGATACGCAGTATTTT
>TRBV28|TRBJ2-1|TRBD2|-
CASSLAGGPYNEQFF
TGTGCCAGCAGTCTAGCGGGGGGGCCATACAATGAGCAGTTCTTC
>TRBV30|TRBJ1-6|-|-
CAWSREAFAGNSPLHF
TGTGCCTGGAGTCGGGAGGCATTTGCAGGCAATTCACCCCTCCACTTT
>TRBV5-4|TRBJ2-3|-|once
CATPVVGAKDTQYF
TGTGCCACCCCGGTGGTAGGGGCCAAAGATACGCAGTATTTT
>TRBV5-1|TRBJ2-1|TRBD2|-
CASSFIAGSDNEQFF
TGCGCCAGCAGCTTTATAGCGGGGTCTGACAATGAGCAGTTCTTC
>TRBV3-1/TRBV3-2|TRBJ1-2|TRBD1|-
CASSQDSGQGDYGYTF
TGTGCCAGCAGCCAAGATTCGGGACAGGGAGACTATGGCTACACCTTC
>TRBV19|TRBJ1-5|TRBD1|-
CASSPRGRAHQPQHF
TGTGCCAGTAGCCCAAGGGGGCGAGCTCATCAGCCCCAGCATTTT
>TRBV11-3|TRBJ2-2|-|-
CASSLSGELFF
TGTGCCAGCAGCCTCTCCGGGGAGCTGTTTTTT
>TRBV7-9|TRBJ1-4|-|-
CASSAPSGKLFF
TGTGCCAGCAGCGCACCGTCGGGAAAACTGTTTTTT
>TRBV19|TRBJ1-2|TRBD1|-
CASSIDRDYGYTF
TGTGCCAGTAGTATCGACAGGGACTATGGCTACACCTTC
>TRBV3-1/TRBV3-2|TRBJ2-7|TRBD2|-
CASSRGLAYYEQYF
TGTGCCAGCAGCAGGGGACTAGCGTACTACGAGCAGTACTTC